The sequence of this TCR beta chain was determined in a study of blood T cell repertoires in COVID-19. Study-level information: Acute and convalescent COVID-19 samples came from the United States, Italy and Spain. PBMCs, B-cell-depleted T cells, or T cells provided the cDNA or gDNA that made up the material.

This clone is a singleton in its sample. In the authors' methods: Reference gene primer amplification gave nucleated cell count estimates. The assay was immunoSEQ multiplex PCR, and TCRdb's table has in-frame clones only and misses some. V and J calls and clone size come straight from that table; D and trimming were deduced from the DNA. The table records around 190,000 clones, under 85% of them present only once. Trimming at V came to 5 bases and at J to 5 bases, leaving 7 bases not matched to a gene. This CDR3 comprises 14 residues. Germline loops: CDR1 SSHAT, CDR2 FNYEAQ (reference sequence). Sequencing was carried out using peripheral blood. This TCR was recovered from a human donor in a cohort sampled during active COVID-19. The chain carries TRBV7-7 and TRBJ2-5; 8 bases are shared with TRBD1. CDR3 amino acids: CASSQDRGGETQYF. The CDR3 DNA reads as TGTGCCAGCAGCCAAGACAGGGGCGGGGAGACCCAGTACTTC.